The 16 T cell receptor beta chains reported below all come from one sample, sequenced in a study of brain metastases from non-small cell lung cancer. Sequenced by immunoSEQ multiplex PCR; TCRdb stores in-frame clones only, minus some. The profile shows roughly 400 clones, 84% of them singletons. Sequencing used tissue from a brain metastasis. The receptors shown here come from a donor over 35 with non-small cell lung cancer.

The chain has TRBV10-3 and TRBJ2-5; possibly TRBD2 for D (5 bases). Germline CDR1 reads ENHRY; CDR2 reads SYGVKD. There are 13 residues in the CDR3. V shed 5 bases and J shed 3 bases, with 10 bases lying between them. CDR3 coding DNA: TGTGCCATCAGTTGGACTGGGGAAGAGACCCAGTACTTC. Its protein product is CAISWTGEETQYF.

The chain is built from TRBV16 and TRBJ2-7, with 7 bases fitting TRBD2. Per the germline V gene, CDR1 is KGHSY and CDR2 is FQNENV. V was clipped by 1 base and J by 4 bases; unmatched bases: 7. This CDR3 comprises 15 residues. The CDR3 coding sequence is TGTGCCAGCAGCCAATGGGGGGGACTTAAGTACGAGCAGTACTTC. As protein: CASSQWGGLKYEQYF.

The rearrangement links TRBV5-4 to TRBJ2-1; no reliable D call. Germline assignment: CDR1 SGHNT and CDR2 YYREEE (reference sequence). This CDR3 contains 15 residues. Trimming cost V 2 bases and J 0 bases, with 9 bases left between them. CDR3 DNA sequence: TGTGCCAGCAGCTTTGACCTGAGCTCCTACAATGAGCAGTTCTTC. This sequence encodes CASSFDLSSYNEQFF.

V gene TRBV7-3 combines with J gene TRBJ2-2; 9 bases map to TRBD2. V lost 1 base to trimming and J lost 2 bases; unmatched junction nucleotides: 2. The CDR3 totals 16 residues. CDR1 and CDR2 (germline): SGHTA, FQGTGA. This chain's CDR3 is CASSLKTSGNTGELFF. CDR3 sequence (DNA): TGTGCCAGCAGCTTAAAGACTAGCGGAAACACCGGGGAGCTGTTTTTT.

The chain combines TRBV11-1 with TRBJ2-3; D gene ambiguous. Between the trimmed V and J ends, which lost 5 bases and 0 bases, there was a span of 12 bases. The CDR3 contains 15 residues. Germline lookup yields CDR1 SGHAT and CDR2 FQDESV (reference sequence). The CDR3 here is CASSLNYASTDTQYF. The DNA of the CDR3 is TGTGCCAGCAGCCTTAACTATGCTAGCACAGATACGCAGTATTTT.

This clone is a singleton in its sample. This chain links TRBV9 with TRBJ2-1; D is undetermined. V dropped 6 bases and J dropped 5 bases, with 12 bases sitting between them. The CDR3 consists of 13 residues. The germline V gene encodes CDR1 SGDLS and CDR2 YYNGEE. For the CDR3, the DNA is TGTGCCAGCACCGCCCCCCGTCACAATGAGCAGTTCTTC. As protein: CASTAPRHNEQFF.

The V and J genes are TRBV5-6 and TRBJ2-7, with 9 bases lining up with TRBD1. CDR3 size: 16 residues. Germline trimming cut 4 bases from V and 7 bases from J; bases unmatched to any gene: 15. Germline CDR1 SGHDT, CDR2 YYEEEE. CDR3: CASSRRWDRENDEQYF. The CDR3 DNA sequence: TGTGCCAGCAGCCGACGCTGGGACAGGGAAAATGATGAGCAGTACTTC.

The chain has TRBV5-4 and TRBJ2-5; tentative D call: TRBD1 (6 bases). Germline V gene data show CDR1 as SGHNT and CDR2 as YYREEE (reference sequence). V gave up 3 bases and J gave up 5 bases, with 14 bases separating them. The CDR3 length is 14 residues. CDR3 region: CASSSQGIVETQYF. DNA for the CDR3: TGTGCCAGCAGCTCCCAGGGGATCGTCGAGACCCAGTACTTC. Based on the CDR3 plus reference TRBV5-4 and TRBJ2-5, the full variable domain is ETGVTQSPTHLIKTRGQQVTLRCSSQSGHNTVSWYQQALGQGPQFIFQYYREEENGRGNFPPRFSGLQFPNYSSELNVNALELDDSALYLCASSSQGIVETQYFGPGTRLLVL.

This clone was recorded a few times. The J gene is TRBJ2-1, the V gene TRBV21-1; the table assigns TRBD1, which was not confirmed against the DNA. TRBV21-1 is a listed pseudogene. CDR3 length: 18 amino acids. CDR3 residues: CASSKDKSSGKGVDEQFF. The CDR3 DNA is TGTGCCAGCAGCAAAGATAAATCGTCAGGGAAAGGTGTAGATGAGCAGTTCTTC.

The chain is built from TRBV7-3 and TRBJ1-2, with D possibly TRBD1 on 6 matching bases. V gave up 2 bases and J gave up 8 bases, with 9 bases separating them. Germline V CDR1 and CDR2: SGHTA, FQGTGA. The CDR3 runs to 12 residues. CDR3 in amino acids: CASSLPGAGYTF. CDR3 coding DNA: TGTGCCAGCAGCTTACCGGGGGCGGGCTACACCTTC.

The rearrangement joins TRBV10-2 to TRBJ2-5; D gene unclear. This CDR3 contains 13 residues. Germline V gene sequence: CDR1 WSHSY, CDR2 SAAADI. The V end lost 3 bases, the J end lost 5 bases, and 10 bases lay between the germline ends. CDR3 in amino acids: CASSDRARETQYF. In DNA, the CDR3 is TGCGCCAGCAGTGATAGAGCTAGGGAGACCCAGTACTTC.

This chain uses TRBV7-2 with TRBJ2-2; 7 bases line up with TRBD1. This CDR3 is built from 17 residues. Unmatched junction bases numbered 13, after V lost 5 bases and J lost 4 bases. CDR1 SGHTA and CDR2 FQGNSA come from the germline V gene. CDR3 sequence reads: CASSVSQRTGVTGELFF. The DNA for the CDR3 is TGTGCCAGCAGCGTTAGTCAGCGGACAGGAGTCACCGGGGAGCTGTTTTTT.

This sequence joins TRBV7-9 and TRBJ1-4; 7 nucleotides match TRBD1. Trimming removed 5 bases from V and 7 bases from J; junction bases left unmatched: 10. Germline-derived CDR1 and CDR2 are SEHNR and FQNEAQ (reference sequence). This CDR3 region has 15 residues. In DNA form, the CDR3 reads TGTGCCAGCAGCGAGAGACAGGGAACAATTGAAAAACTGTTTTTT. The encoded protein is CASSERQGTIEKLFF.

The genes are TRBV25-1 and TRBJ1-1, with D unresolved. The CDR3 totals 13 residues. V was pared by 1 base and J by 2 bases, with 5 bases between. Germline CDR1 reads MGHDK; CDR2 reads SYGVNS. The CDR3 coding sequence is TGTGCCAGCAGTGAATTCGGTAACACTGAAGCTTTCTTT. The encoded protein is CASSEFGNTEAFF.

By proportion, this clone is hyperexpanded. This sequence joins TRBV6-6 and TRBJ2-1; D remains unclear. The CDR3 consists of 13 residues. CDR1 MNHNY and CDR2 SVGAGI come from the germline V gene (reference sequence). The V end was cut by 5 bases, the J end by 10 bases, with 15 bases between. CDR3 coding DNA: TGTGCCAGCAGTGGGCCCCTGAGGTTGGAGCAGTTCTTC. Translation: CASSGPLRLEQFF.

This chain connects TRBV7-3 to TRBJ2-1; no firm D call. Germline CDR1 reads SGHTA; CDR2 reads FQGTGA. CDR3 length equals 15 residues. Trimming cost V 3 bases and J 1 base, with 10 bases left between them. As DNA, the CDR3 is TGTGCCAGCAGCTTGGGCATCCAGTCCTACAATGAGCAGTTCTTC. Its protein product is CASSLGIQSYNEQFF.